This T cell receptor beta chain was documented in a study of PD-1 blockade in mismatch repair-deficient tumors. General study points: After pembrolizumab, tumor-resident clones rose rapidly, then generally contracted before radiologic responses.

On this clone itself: No antigen is known for it.

The CDR3 contains 15 residues. V gave up 3 bases and J gave up 0 bases; unmatched junction bases: 3. Germline-derived CDR1 and CDR2 are KGHSH and LQKENI. Every patient had mismatch repair deficiency by PCR or immunohistochemistry. TCR sequencing covered a few patients who responded to pembrolizumab. Assay used: immunoSEQ multiplex PCR; TCRdb lists only in-frame clones, some missing. The repertoire consists of over 100,000 clones, with more than 60% occurring once and the leading ten covering roughly 4.5%. The sequences come from peripheral blood, collected around 60 weeks after starting pembrolizumab. This TCR was recovered from an adult with mismatch repair-deficient cancer. The chain uses TRBV18 and TRBJ2-5; 8 bases match TRBD1. The CDR3 spells CASSPWTGNQETQYF. Written as DNA, the CDR3 is TGTGCCAGCTCACCTTGGACAGGGAACCAAGAGACCCAGTACTTC. The whole variable domain, remainder taken from reference TRBV18 and TRBJ2-5, is NAGVMQNPRHLVRRRGQEARLRCSPMKGHSHVYWYRQLPEEGLKFMVYLQKENIIDESGMPKERFSAEFPKEGPSILRIQQVVRGDSAAYFCASSPWTGNQETQYFGPGTRLLVL.